Listed below are T cell receptor beta chains from one sample, sequenced in a study of T cells in localized non-small cell lung cancer. Sequencing was performed with immunoSEQ multiplex PCR; in TCRdb, only in-frame clones are kept and a portion is missing. The data hold over 8,500 clones, with about 90% observed a single time. The material was peripheral blood, obtained before any cancer treatment. Receptors were obtained from a woman between 35 and 75 years old with stage I squamous cell lung carcinoma. The CDR3 runs from the conserved cysteine through the conserved F or W. A D gene is named only where the DNA matches it firmly. Some rows have no size entry. The others give once, few or many, or a class for an expanded clone.

J gene | clone size | V gene | D gene | CDR3 DNA | CDR3 protein
TRBJ2-3 | . | TRBV20-1 | . | TGCAGTGGGGGGGCTGCAGATACGCAGTATTTT | CSGGAADTQYF
TRBJ2-7 | . | TRBV7-9 | . | TGTGCCAGCAGCTTAGGGGGGGCGAATTACTACGAGCAGTACTTC | CASSLGGANYYEQYF
TRBJ2-1 | . | TRBV7-6 | TRBD2 | TGTGCCAGCAGCTTAGAATTAGCGGGGGGCCGAAATGAGCAGTTCTTC | CASSLELAGGRNEQFF
TRBJ1-6 | . | TRBV5-8 | TRBD1 | TGTGCCAGCAGCCGGGACAGGGGTAGCTCCTATAATTCACCCCTCCACTTT | CASSRDRGSSYNSPLHF
TRBJ2-1 | . | TRBV7-3 | TRBD2 | TGTGCCAGCAGCTTAACGCAGTCCGGGACTAGCGGGAATGAGCAGTTCTTC | CASSLTQSGTSGNEQFF
TRBJ1-1 | once | TRBV5-1 | . | TGCGCCAGCAGCTTGTCGGGGGAGGTTCAGAACACTGAAGCTTTCTTT | CASSLSGEVQNTEAFF
TRBJ1-1 | . | TRBV5-5 | . | TGTGCCAGCAGCCCACTCGGGGGAGACACTGAAGCTTTCTTT | CASSPLGGDTEAFF
TRBJ2-3 | once | TRBV6-4 | . | TGTGCCAGCAGTGTCGGGCTAGCATCAGATACGCAGTATTTT | CASSVGLASDTQYF
TRBJ2-7 | . | TRBV19 | . | TGTGCCAGTAGTATACGCGGAAACGGCGCCTACGAGCAGTACTTC | CASSIRGNGAYEQYF
TRBJ1-6 | . | TRBV2 | . | TGTGCCAGCATCTCGGCGGGGTCCCCATATAATTCACCCCTCCACTTT | CASISAGSPYNSPLHF
TRBJ1-6 | . | TRBV5-1 | TRBD1 | TGCGCCAGCAGCTTTTCCCCCCAGGGGGCCGATTCACCCCTCCACTTT | CASSFSPQGADSPLHF
TRBJ2-5 | . | TRBV11-2 | . | TGTGCCAGCAGCTTAGGCAGGGAAAAAGAGACCCAGTACTTC | CASSLGREKETQYF
TRBJ1-5 | . | TRBV21-1 | . | TGTGCCAGCAGCGACAGGGGAGGAAATCAGCCCCAGCATTTT | CASSDRGGNQPQHF
TRBJ1-6 | . | TRBV30 | . | TGTGCCTGGAGTGAGGAGGTGTCCTATAATTCACCCCTCCACTTT | CAWSEEVSYNSPLHF
TRBJ1-2 | . | TRBV7-3 | . | TGTGCCAGCAGCCCAACGACAGGAAGTATGTACGGCTACACCTTC | CASSPTTGSMYGYTF
TRBJ1-1 | . | TRBV5-1 | . | TGCGCCAGCAGCTTGGCCGCAGGGTTTGAAGCTTTCTTT | CASSLAAGFEAFF
TRBJ2-6 | . | TRBV5-6 | . | TGTGCCAGCAGCTGGCAGATGTTAGACTCTGGGGCCAACGTCCTGACTTTC | CASSWQMLDSGANVLTF
TRBJ2-3 | . | TRBV18 | . | TGTGCCAGCTCATCGAATGGGGCTGGCACAGATACGCAGTATTTT | CASSSNGAGTDTQYF
TRBJ1-2 | . | TRBV19 | TRBD1 | TGTGCCAGTAATGAACAGGGGTACTATGGCTACACCTTC | CASNEQGYYGYTF
TRBJ1-2 | . | TRBV6-4 | TRBD1 | TGTGCCAGCAGTGACATCCCCGGGACAGGATATGGCTACACCTTC | CASSDIPGTGYGYTF
TRBJ2-7 | . | TRBV7-2 | . | TGTGCCAGCAGCTTAGCGCGGATGGGCTACGAGCAGTACTTC | CASSLARMGYEQYF
TRBJ1-6 | . | TRBV11-3 | . | TGTGCCAGCAGCTTAGGGGCATCCTCACCCCTCCACTTT | CASSLGASSPLHF
TRBJ1-1 | . | TRBV6-5 | . | TGTGCCAGCAGTTACGCGGGGACTGAAGCTTTCTTT | CASSYAGTEAFF
TRBJ2-2 | . | TRBV5-4 | . | TGTGCCAGCAGTTATCTTTTGAACACCGGGGAGCTGTTTTTT | CASSYLLNTGELFF
TRBJ2-6 | . | TRBV10-2 | . | TGCGCCAGCAGTAGCCAGTACACTCAAAGTCGGGCCAACGTCCTGACTTTC | CASSSQYTQSRANVLTF
TRBJ1-5 | . | TRBV27 | . | TGTGCCAGCAGACCGGGAAGCAATCAGCCCCAGCATTTT | CASRPGSNQPQHF
TRBJ2-2 | . | TRBV5-1 | . | TGCGCCAGCAGCTTGGACAGGGAAGACGGGGAGCTGTTTTTT | CASSLDREDGELFF
TRBJ2-7 | . | TRBV6-5 | . | TGTGCCACAGCCCTTAGCGACGAGCAGTACTTC | CATALSDEQYF
TRBJ2-1 | . | TRBV4-1 | TRBD1 | TGCGCCAGCAGCCAAGCCGGGACAGGGGGCTACCATGAGCAGTTCTTC | CASSQAGTGGYHEQFF
TRBJ1-1 | . | TRBV4-1 | . | TGCGCCAGCTCCCGATATGGGACTATCGGAGCTTTCTTT | CASSRYGTIGAFF
TRBJ2-7 | . | TRBV15 | . | TGTGCCACCAGCAACGTCTTGCGCGGGGAAGACTACGAGCAGTACTTC | CATSNVLRGEDYEQYF